The clone carrying this T cell receptor beta chain was recorded many times. The data were taken from a study of human T cells and chemical hapten exposure. Germline loops: CDR1 SGHAT, CDR2 FQNNGV. V shed 5 bases, J shed 5 bases, and the junction held 11 bases outside the gene matches. This CDR3 has 16 amino acids. Each CDR3 protein is one row after TCRdb ran MiXCR on the RACE reads. The sample records over 55,000 distinct CDR3 sequences, over 8.5% being singletons. Time point noted: patch test 3, about 24 weeks after DPC sensitization. Treatment given: therapeutic diphenylcyclopropenone sensitization with weekly scalp DPC.

This receptor was obtained from a woman aged 45-65 years with alopecia areata. Some clones in this sample may be carry-over from other donors' samples. The chain employs TRBV11-2 and TRBJ2-2; 7 bases line up with TRBD2. The starting material was whole blood, obtained in connection with sensitization to the hapten diphenylcyclopropenone (DPC). The CDR3 spells CASSPRNSGSTGELFF. The CDR3 DNA reads as TGTGCCAGCAGCCCTCGGAATAGCGGGTCTACCGGGGAGCTGTTTTTT.